This T cell receptor beta chain is drawn from a study of shared clonotypes between healthy human individuals (TCRdb year 2020). Background for the entire study: A few men and two women, aged 18 to 49 years, made up the cohort. For each donor, CD4 naive and CD4 memory were each run on three plates, CD8 naive on two plates, and CD8 memory on one plate. To estimate repertoire size and how much clonotypes are shared between individuals, the study performed deep sequencing of blood TCR repertoires from five healthy adults. To increase sequencing depth and limit assay-specific biases, TCR repertoire library preparation and sequencing were carried out by different laboratories using diverse techniques. Between about 0.94 and 8.9 billion PBMCs per donor were obtained by leukapheresis.

TCR CDR3 regions were amplified from genomic DNA by multiplex PCR using the deep immunoSEQ assay. For each cell subset, the extracted genomic DNA was distributed evenly across all wells of several immunoSEQ 96-well plates, and each plate served as one replicate. For sorted subsets, 200 to 250 ng of genomic DNA, equivalent to some 30,000 T cell genomes, went into each replicate PCR. Purified libraries were quantified with a Qubit 3.0 fluorometer, sized on a Bioanalyzer 2100, and re-quantified with the KAPA Library Quantification kit. Every immunoSEQ 96-well plate was sequenced on a dedicated single-read 150-cycle Illumina NextSeq 550 flow cell. As for how the authors treated the data: Because the immunoSEQ output held only junctional sequences and lacked quality scores, the filtering could not match the filtering applied to full-length reads. To assign V/J genes and CDR3, sequences were annotated using PyIR, a Python wrapper for IgBLAST v1.9, with IMGT germline references. Reads with weak V/J assignments (E-value above 1e-6), missing CDR3, stop codons, out-of-frame junctions, or ambiguous translated residues were removed. V3J clonotypes were defined as sequences sharing the same inferred V gene, J gene, and CDR3 amino acid sequence. Percentage overlap between repertoires was calculated by dividing the number of shared unique clonotypes by the size of the smaller repertoire. RTK rarefaction, the Chao1 estimator, and Recon v2.1 estimates of unobserved clonotypes were used to assess repertoire richness. Generation probabilities for all TCRbeta clonotypes obtained by the gDNA method from a few donors were computed using OLGA. In its TCRdb copy, this immuneACCESS table keeps in-frame sequences only and misses some clones. Where compared with another copy, unresolved V genes explain less than half of these, and the others have no known cause. Clone size and V and J calls were adopted from that table, with D and trimming inferred from the DNA. For this sample the table gives roughly 2 million clones, of which less than 95% were detected only once. The biggest ten clones account for 0.9% to 1.4% of the sample.

The CDR3, from cysteine to phenylalanine, totals 11 residues. CDR3 DNA only is kept here, 33 bases in frame from base 1. V sheds 6 bases and J sheds 9 bases, leaving 9 bases between their ends. Per the germline V gene, WSHSY is the CDR1 and SAAADI is the CDR2. For this clone: Its antigen is not yet known. The record has no base qualities; no much larger clone is one base away.

For the CD8 naive samples, CD45RO-negative cells were positively selected for CCR7, yielding a CD45RA+CCR7+ population from which TemRA cells were excluded. The donors were healthy, HIV-negative adults with no recently reported acute infections or vaccinations. All donors were Caucasian adults living in Nashville, Tennessee, USA. Blood was collected by leukapheresis, and PBMCs were isolated by Ficoll-Histopaque density gradient centrifugation and then cryopreserved in liquid nitrogen vapor phase. Purity and quantity of every magnetically sorted T cell population were checked by analytical flow cytometry. Each sorted fraction had its genomic DNA isolated and then quantified by UV absorbance on a Nanodrop 2000c. Beyond this particular receptor, the publication reports: Across a handful of donors, around 5% of naive CD4, roughly 3.8% of naive CD8, 2.3% of memory CD4, and approximately 0.42% of memory CD8 clonotypes were shared. Compared with non-shared clonotypes, the clonotypes found in all four sorted-subset donors had higher generation probabilities. Only blood was sampled, and tissue TCR repertoires likely differ from those in blood. The small number of donors limited the genetic and exposure-history diversity represented. Based on pairwise subsampling, the degree of clonotype sharing among donors was expected to be affected by sequencing depth. Even with the large sequencing depth, rarefaction of the sorted-subset datasets indicated that sequencing was incomplete. Naive subsets generally had larger estimated clonotype richness than memory subsets did.

The receptor was derived from a young man in good health. The chain was built from TRBV10-2 and TRBJ2-1; the D gene is not confidently resolved. The sequenced sample consisted of naive CD8+ T cells sorted from blood. This sample's cell subset or site label indicates: CD45RA+CCR7+. The CDR3 reads CASRAGIEQFF. The sequenced DNA: TGCGCCAGCAGGGCAGGTATTGAGCAGTTCTTC.